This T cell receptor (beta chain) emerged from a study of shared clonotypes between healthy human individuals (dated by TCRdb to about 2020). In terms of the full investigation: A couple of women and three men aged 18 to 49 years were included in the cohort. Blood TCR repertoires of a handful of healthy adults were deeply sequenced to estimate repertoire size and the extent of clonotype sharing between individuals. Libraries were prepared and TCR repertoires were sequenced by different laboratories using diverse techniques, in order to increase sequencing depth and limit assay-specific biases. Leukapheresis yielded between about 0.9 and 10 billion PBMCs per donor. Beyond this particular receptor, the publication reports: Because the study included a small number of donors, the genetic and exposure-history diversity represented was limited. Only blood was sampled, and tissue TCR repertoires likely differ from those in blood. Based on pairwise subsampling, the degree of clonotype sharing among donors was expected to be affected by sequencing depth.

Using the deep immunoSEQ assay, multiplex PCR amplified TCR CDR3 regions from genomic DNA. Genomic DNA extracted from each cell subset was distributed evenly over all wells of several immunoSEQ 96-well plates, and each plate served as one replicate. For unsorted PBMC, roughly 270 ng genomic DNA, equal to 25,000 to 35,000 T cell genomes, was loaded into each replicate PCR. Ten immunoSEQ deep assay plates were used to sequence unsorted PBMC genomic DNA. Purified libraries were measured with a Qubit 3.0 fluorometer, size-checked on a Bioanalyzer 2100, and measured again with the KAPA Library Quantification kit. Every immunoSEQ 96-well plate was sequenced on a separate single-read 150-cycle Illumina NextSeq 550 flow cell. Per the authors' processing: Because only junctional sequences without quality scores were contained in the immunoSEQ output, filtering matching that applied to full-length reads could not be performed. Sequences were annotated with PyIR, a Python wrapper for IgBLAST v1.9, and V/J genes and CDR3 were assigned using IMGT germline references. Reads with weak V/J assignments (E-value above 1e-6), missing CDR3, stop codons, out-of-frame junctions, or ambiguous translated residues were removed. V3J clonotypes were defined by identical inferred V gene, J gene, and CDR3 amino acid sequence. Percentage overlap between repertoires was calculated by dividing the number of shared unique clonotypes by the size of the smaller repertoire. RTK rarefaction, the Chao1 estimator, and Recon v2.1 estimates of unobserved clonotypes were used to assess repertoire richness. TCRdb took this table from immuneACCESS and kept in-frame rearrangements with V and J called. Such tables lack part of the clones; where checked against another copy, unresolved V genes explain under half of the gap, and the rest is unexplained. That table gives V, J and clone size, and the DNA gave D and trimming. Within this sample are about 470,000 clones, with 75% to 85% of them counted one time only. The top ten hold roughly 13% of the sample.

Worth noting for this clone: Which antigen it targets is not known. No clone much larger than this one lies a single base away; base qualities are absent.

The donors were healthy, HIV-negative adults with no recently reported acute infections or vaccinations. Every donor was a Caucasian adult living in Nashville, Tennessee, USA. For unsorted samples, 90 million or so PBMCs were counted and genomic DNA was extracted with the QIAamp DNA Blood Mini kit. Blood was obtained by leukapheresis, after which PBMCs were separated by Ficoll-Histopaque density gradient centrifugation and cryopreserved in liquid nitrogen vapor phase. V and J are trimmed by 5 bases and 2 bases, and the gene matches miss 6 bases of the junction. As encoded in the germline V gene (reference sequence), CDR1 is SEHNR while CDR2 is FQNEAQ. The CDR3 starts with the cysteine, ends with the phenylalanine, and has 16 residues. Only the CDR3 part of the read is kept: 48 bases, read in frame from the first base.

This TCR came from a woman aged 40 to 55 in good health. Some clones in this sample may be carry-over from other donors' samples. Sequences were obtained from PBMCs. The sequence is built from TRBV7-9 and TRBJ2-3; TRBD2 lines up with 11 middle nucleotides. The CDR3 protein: CASSRGTSGFTDTQYF. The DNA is TGTGCCAGCAGCCGTGGGACTAGCGGATTCACAGATACGCAGTATTTT.